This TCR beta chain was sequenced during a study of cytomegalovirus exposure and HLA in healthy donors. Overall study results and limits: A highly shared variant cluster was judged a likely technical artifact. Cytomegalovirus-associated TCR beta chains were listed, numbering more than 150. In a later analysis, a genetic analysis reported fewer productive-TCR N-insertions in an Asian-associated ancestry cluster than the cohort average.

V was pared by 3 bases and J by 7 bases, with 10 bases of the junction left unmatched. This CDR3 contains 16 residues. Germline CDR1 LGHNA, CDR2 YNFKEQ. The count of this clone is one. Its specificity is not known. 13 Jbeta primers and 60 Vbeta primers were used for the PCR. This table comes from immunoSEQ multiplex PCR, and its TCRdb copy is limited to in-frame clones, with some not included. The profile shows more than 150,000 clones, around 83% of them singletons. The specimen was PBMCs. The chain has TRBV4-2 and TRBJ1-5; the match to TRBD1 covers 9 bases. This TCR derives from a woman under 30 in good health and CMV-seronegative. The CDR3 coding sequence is TGTGCCAGCAGCCACTCAGACAGGGGGAAGGGACAGCCCCAGCATTTT. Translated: CASSHSDRGKGQPQHF.